The 21 T cell receptor beta chains listed next were all sequenced from one sample in a study of cytomegalovirus exposure and HLA in healthy donors. Generated by immunoSEQ multiplex PCR, the TCRdb table keeps only in-frame clones and is missing some. The table includes 220,000 or so clones, approximately 88% detected once. Material for sequencing was PBMCs. Source of these receptors: a woman in her 30s in good health and CMV-seropositive.

With regard to this clone: Only one base separates this from a far larger clonotype, so it likely reflects a read error. The same CDR3 also results from other DNA sequences found in this sample. The chain couples TRBV27 to TRBJ1-1; D is possibly TRBD1 (5 bases). V lost 3 bases to trimming and J lost 1 base, with 6 bases between them. CDR1 and CDR2 (germline): MNHEY, SMNVEV (reference sequence). CDR3 size: 13 residues. The CDR3 is CASSFGGNTEAFF. Written as DNA, the CDR3 is TGTGCCAGCAGTTTCGGGGGGAACACTGAAGCTTTCTTT.

V is TRBV18 and J is TRBJ2-1; 7 positions agree with TRBD2. V lost 3 bases and J lost 8; bases outside the gene matches: 4. The CDR3 runs to 13 residues. Looked up from germline, CDR1 is KGHSH and CDR2 is LQKENI. DNA for the CDR3: TGTGCCAGCTCACCGGGGACTAACGATGAGCAGTTCTTC. Translated: CASSPGTNDEQFF.

CDR3 loop: CASRSDSLEQFF. Here the CDR3 DNA reads TGCGCCAGCAGATCGGACAGTCTTGAGCAGTTCTTC. The chain is built from TRBV5-1 and TRBJ2-1, with D possibly matching TRBD1 (6 bases). V was pared by 5 bases and J by 9 bases, with 12 bases between. CDR1 is SGHRS and CDR2 is YFSETQ in the germline V gene. The CDR3 loop spans 12 amino acids.

This CDR3 reads CSVAGTEVPSGANVLTF. DNA for the CDR3: TGCAGCGTTGCCGGGACAGAAGTCCCCTCTGGGGCCAACGTCCTGACTTTC. The genes are TRBV29-1 and TRBJ2-6, with 7 bases identical to TRBD1. The germline gives CDR1 SQVTM, CDR2 ANQGSEA. The CDR3 covers 17 residues. The trim removed 4 bases at V and 0 bases at J, leaving 9 bases unmatched.

The chain is built from TRBV5-4 and TRBJ2-7; 8 bases fit TRBD2. Germline trimming cut 0 bases from V and 5 bases from J; bases unmatched to any gene: 7. The CDR3 runs to 15 residues. Germline CDR1 and CDR2: SGHNT and YYREEE (reference sequence). The CDR3 spells CASSLVPGGFDEQYF. As DNA, the CDR3 is TGTGCCAGCAGCTTGGTGCCGGGAGGGTTTGACGAGCAGTACTTC.

V gene TRBV5-1 combines with J gene TRBJ1-2; 12 nucleotides match TRBD1. V lost 6 bases to trimming and J lost 12 bases; unmatched junction nucleotides: 9. There are 13 residues in the CDR3. CDR1 SGHRS and CDR2 YFSETQ come from the germline V gene. The CDR3 sequence: CASTLGDRGPHTF. The CDR3 nucleotides read TGCGCCAGCACCCTGGGGGACAGGGGGCCCCACACCTTC.

This sequence joins TRBV27 and TRBJ2-2; no firm D call. Germline V lookup: CDR1 MNHEY, CDR2 SMNVEV (reference sequence). V was cut by 5 bases and J by 4 bases, with 5 bases left in between. The CDR3 extends over 12 amino acids. The CDR3 nucleotides read TGTGCCAGCAGTAGGGTCACCGGGGAGCTGTTTTTT. It encodes CASSRVTGELFF.

The count of this clone is one. Just one base apart from a much larger clone, this may be a read error. This chain connects TRBV4-1 to TRBJ2-7; no clear D gene. The CDR3 runs to 13 residues. CDR1 and CDR2 from the germline V gene are MGHRA and YSYEKL. Between the trimmed V and J ends, which lost 0 bases and 1 base, there was a span of 4 bases. The CDR3: CASSQDSSYEQYF. DNA of the CDR3: TGCGCCAGCAGCCAAGACAGTTCCTACGAGCAGTACTTC.

This chain joins TRBV27 and TRBJ1-2; D gene ambiguous. CDR3 size: 13 residues. The V end lost 3 bases, the J end lost 8 bases, and 13 bases lay between the germline ends. From germline, CDR1 is MNHEY and CDR2 SMNVEV (reference sequence). In DNA, the CDR3 is TGTGCCAGCAGTTTCGGGTCTTGGGAGGGCTACACCTTC. Protein sequence: CASSFGSWEGYTF.

The rearrangement links TRBV18 to TRBJ1-1; no reliable D call. Germline V gene lookup returns CDR1 KGHSH and CDR2 LQKENI. V lost 3 bases and J lost 2, with 13 bases in between. The CDR3 consists of 15 residues. For the CDR3, the DNA is TGTGCCAGCTCACCCCAGACTCGGGGAAACACTGAAGCTTTCTTT. Its protein product is CASSPQTRGNTEAFF.

V is TRBV30 and J is TRBJ2-7, with D tentatively TRBD1 (5 bases). This CDR3 comprises 14 residues. The germline V gene has CDR1 GTSNPN and CDR2 SVGIG (reference sequence). V lost 1 base and J lost 5, with 15 bases in between. CDR3 bases: TGTGCCTGGAGTGATAGGGGAATAAGCAACGAGCAGTACTTC. Amino acids: CAWSDRGISNEQYF.

This clone was counted once. This chain connects TRBV7-8 to TRBJ1-2; unclear D gene. This CDR3 spans 17 amino acids. V was cut by 2 bases and J by 1 base, with 17 bases left in between. Germline values: CDR1 SGHVS, CDR2 FQNEAQ. The CDR3 here is CASSLSPSRAYNYGYTF. CDR3 sequence (DNA): TGTGCCAGCAGCTTATCGCCTTCGAGGGCTTATAACTATGGCTACACCTTC.

This chain joins TRBV6-1 and TRBJ1-1, with TRBD1 matching over 11 bases. The germline CDR1 and CDR2 sequences are MNHNS and SASEGT. The V and J ends lost 5 bases and 5 bases, in that order; junction bases with no gene match: 7. The length of the CDR3 is 15 residues. The CDR3 protein is CASSLPDRGQTEAFF. The CDR3 DNA follows: TGTGCCAGCAGTCTCCCGGACAGGGGGCAGACTGAAGCTTTCTTT.

Here the CDR3 DNA reads TGTGCCAGCTCCATTGGAGGGGGGGTACAAGAGACCCAGTACTTC. Its protein is CASSIGGGVQETQYF. The rearrangement joins TRBV27 to TRBJ2-5, with D possibly TRBD2 on 7 matching bases. Germline CDR1 reads MNHEY; CDR2 reads SMNVEV (reference sequence). This CDR3 spans 15 amino acids. The V gene lost 8 bases and the J gene lost 2 bases, with 18 bases spanning the gap.

The chain recombines TRBV4-1 with TRBJ1-4; D might be TRBD1 (6 bases). V was trimmed by 5 bases and J by 0 bases, leaving 13 bases between them. This CDR3 is built from 16 residues. CDR1 is MGHRA and CDR2 is YSYEKL in the germline V gene. CDR3 coding DNA: TGCGCCAGCAGCACCCGACAGGCCTCAACTAATGAAAAACTGTTTTTT. It codes for CASSTRQASTNEKLFF.

This clone was observed a single time. The CDR3 DNA follows: TGTGCCAGCAGTTTAAACGCAGGGAATGGCTACACCTTC. This codes for CASSLNAGNGYTF. This rearrangement joins TRBV28 to TRBJ1-2; D might be TRBD1 (5 bases). Between the trimmed V and J ends, which lost 2 bases and 6 bases, there was a span of 10 bases. The CDR3 is made up of 13 amino acids. Germline-derived CDR1 and CDR2 are MDHEN and SYDVKM.

This sequence joins TRBV2 and TRBJ1-2, with 9 bases aligning to TRBD1. This CDR3 spans 14 amino acids. CDR1 is SNHLY and CDR2 is FYNNEI in the germline V gene. Trimming removed 7 bases from V and 2 bases from J; junction bases left unmatched: 5. The DNA of the CDR3 is TGTGCCAGCATGAAGGGACAGGGAAACTATGGCTACACCTTC. Its translation: CASMKGQGNYGYTF.

The chain has TRBV7-9 and TRBJ2-2; either TRBD1 or TRBD2 may fit D (5 bases each). CDR1 and CDR2 (germline): SEHNR, FQNEAQ (reference sequence). There are 14 residues in the CDR3. V lost 11 bases and J lost 7, with 20 bases in between. In DNA form, the CDR3 reads TGTGCCGCCTTCCTGTGGCCGAGGGGCGGGGAGCTGTTTTTT. It yields the protein CAAFLWPRGGELFF.

CDR3 protein: CASSDKQGYTEQFF. The CDR3 coding sequence is TGTGCCAGCAGTGATAAACAGGGTTATACTGAGCAGTTCTTC. The gene calls are TRBV6-1 and TRBJ2-1; maybe TRBD1 (6 bases). CDR1 MNHNS and CDR2 SASEGT come from the germline V gene. V lost 3 bases and J 9 bases, leaving 15 bases between the germline ends. This CDR3 region has 14 residues.

The genes are TRBV28 and TRBJ1-5; no reliable D call. The germline CDR1 and CDR2 sequences are MDHEN and SYDVKM. The CDR3 runs 13 residues. The V end lost 6 bases, the J end lost 0 bases, and 6 bases lay between the germline ends. The CDR3 loop is CASSPYSNQPQHF. The CDR3 region has the DNA TGTGCCAGCAGCCCTTATAGCAATCAGCCCCAGCATTTT.

The V gene is TRBV28, the J gene TRBJ1-2; D is undetermined. Germline assignment: CDR1 MDHEN and CDR2 SYDVKM. This CDR3 comprises 11 residues. Trimming left V 8 bases short and J 1 base short, with 5 bases between. CDR3 in DNA: TGTGCCAGCTTCAATAACTATGGCTACACCTTC. This translates into CASFNNYGYTF.